This entry is about one TCR beta chain. No antigen is known for it. It was with 60 Vbeta and 13 Jbeta primers that the PCR ran. Only in-frame clones appear in the TCRdb table, and some are missing; sequencing was by immunoSEQ multiplex PCR. The sample records around 150,000 clones, around 65% being singletons. This sample stems from a study of cytomegalovirus exposure and HLA in healthy donors. Study observations and caveats: Sequences of the TCR beta chain were said to predict the HLA-A and HLA-B alleles of most subjects accurately. The authors listed 164 TCR beta chains as cytomegalovirus-associated. There were reportedly fewer N-insertions in an Asian-associated ancestry cluster than the approximately 700-donor mean, in a later analysis.

In germline, CDR1 is MNHEY, CDR2 SMNVEV (reference sequence). The CDR3 loop spans 19 amino acids. V trimming: 5 bases; J trimming: 3 bases; junction bases outside the gene matches: 14. The rearrangement joins TRBV27 to TRBJ2-3, with 13 bases identical to TRBD2. Sequencing was done on a sample of PBMCs. The receptor comes from an older woman in good health and CMV-seronegative. In nucleotides, the CDR3 is TGTGCCAGCAGTACCGTCAAACTAGCGGGAGGGGGTGGGACAGATACGCAGTATTTT. This translates into CASSTVKLAGGGGTDTQYF.